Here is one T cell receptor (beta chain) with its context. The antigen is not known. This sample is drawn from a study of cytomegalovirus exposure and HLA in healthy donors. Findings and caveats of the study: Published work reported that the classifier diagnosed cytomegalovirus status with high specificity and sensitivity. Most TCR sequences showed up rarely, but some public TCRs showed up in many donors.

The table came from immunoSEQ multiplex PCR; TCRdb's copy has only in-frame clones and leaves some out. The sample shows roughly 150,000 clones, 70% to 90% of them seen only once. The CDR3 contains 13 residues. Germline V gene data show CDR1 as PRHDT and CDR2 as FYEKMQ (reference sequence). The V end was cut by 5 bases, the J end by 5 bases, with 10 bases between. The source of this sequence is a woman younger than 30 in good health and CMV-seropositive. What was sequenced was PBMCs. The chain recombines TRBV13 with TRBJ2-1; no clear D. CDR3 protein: CASSIPRNNEQFF. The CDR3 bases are TGTGCCAGCAGCATCCCGAGGAACAATGAGCAGTTCTTC.